This record looks at one T cell receptor beta chain sequence and its context. Its antigen remains unidentified. The PCR ran on 60 Vbeta and 13 Jbeta primers. The method was immunoSEQ multiplex PCR; TCRdb's version includes in-frame clones alone and lacks a portion of them. Its table lists 150,000 or so clones. Trimming took 2 bases from V and 2 from J; bases not matched to a gene: 6. Germline CDR1 reads MDHEN; CDR2 reads SYDVKM. The CDR3 consists of 16 residues. This sample was included in a study of cytomegalovirus exposure and HLA in healthy donors. Study-wide findings and caveats: Productive rates of about 87% or about 30% were seen for most TCR beta V segments in an earlier analysis.

The receptor comes from a woman aged 45-65 years in good health and CMV-seronegative. Sequencing was carried out using PBMCs. V gene TRBV28 combines with J gene TRBJ2-3, with TRBD1 matching over 8 bases. CDR3 bases: TGTGCCAGCAGTTTACCCCCGGGACAGGCCACAGATACGCAGTATTTT. It encodes CASSLPPGQATDTQYF.